The 32 T cell receptor beta chains given below trace back to one sample, sequenced in a study of blood T cell repertoires in COVID-19 (dated by TCRdb to 2018 to 2020). Library preparation employed the immunoSEQ multiplex PCR assay. TCRdb stores this immuneACCESS table with in-frame sequences only. Part of the clones is absent; in the studies checked, under half of the shortfall reflects unresolved V genes, and no reason is known for the rest. This sample holds about 23,000 clones; just over 85% were observed only once. The top ten constitute roughly 18% of the sample. Sequenced sample: peripheral blood. The origin of the receptors is a woman of 80 years or more with acute or convalescent COVID-19.

The chain joins TRBV15 to TRBJ2-3; TRBD1 agrees at 9 bases. CDR1 LNHNV and CDR2 YYDKDF come from the germline V gene (reference sequence). The CDR3 loop spans 18 amino acids. The J segment lost 4 bases and the V segment lost 0 bases, leaving 11 bases of the junction unmatched. The CDR3 sequence is CATSRDRATGGRADTQYF. The CDR3 DNA reads as TGTGCCACCAGCAGAGATCGGGCGACAGGGGGTCGGGCAGATACGCAGTATTTT.

This chain connects TRBV30 to TRBJ2-7, with D maybe TRBD2 (6 bases). The CDR3 loop spans 14 amino acids. The V gene lost 1 base and the J gene lost 0 bases, with 10 bases spanning the gap. The germline V gene has CDR1 GTSNPN and CDR2 SVGIG (reference sequence). The CDR3 DNA is TGTGCCTGGAGTGGGGGGGTTAGCTCCTACGAGCAGTACTTC. This translates into CAWSGGVSSYEQYF.

CDR3 sequence reads: CASSFNLDTQYF. In nucleotides, the CDR3 is TGCGCCAGCAGCTTCAACTTAGATACGCAGTATTTT. The gene calls are TRBV4-1 and TRBJ2-3; D gene unclear. Per the germline V gene, CDR1 is MGHRA and CDR2 is YSYEKL. V lost 5 bases, J lost 5 bases, and 8 bases lay in between. The CDR3 totals 12 residues.

The V call is TRBV6-1, the J call TRBJ1-4, with 10 positions matching TRBD1. With V trimmed by 3 bases and J by 7 bases, 11 bases remained unmatched. This CDR3 spans 17 amino acids. Germline V gives CDR1 MNHNS, CDR2 SASEGT. CDR3 bases: TGTGCCAGCAGTGACACCATCCGGGACAGGGGAGGTGAAAAACTGTTTTTT. It is translated as CASSDTIRDRGGEKLFF.

This clone was seen a few times. As DNA, the CDR3 is TGCGCCAGCAGCCCTGGGGACAGGGATAATGAAAAACTGTTTTTT. This translates into CASSPGDRDNEKLFF. The rearrangement uses TRBV4-3 and TRBJ1-4; 9 positions match TRBD1. The ends lost 4 bases at V and 4 bases at J; junction bases unmatched: 4. Germline CDR1 is LGHNA and CDR2 is YSLEER. There are 15 residues in the CDR3.

J is TRBJ2-1 and V is TRBV5-1; TRBD1 aligns across 8 bases. Germline values: CDR1 SGHRS, CDR2 YFSETQ. The CDR3 is 17 residues long. V lost 4 bases, J lost 8 bases, and 17 bases stayed unmatched. CDR3 DNA sequence: TGCGCCAGCAGCAGAAAGGGGCGAGTGACAGGGGACGATGAGCAGTTCTTC. Protein product: CASSRKGRVTGDDEQFF.

This sequence joins TRBV7-2 and TRBJ2-1, with TRBD2 identical over 8 bases. Germline CDR1 SGHTA, CDR2 FQGNSA. V lost 5 bases, J lost 8 bases, and 14 bases stayed unmatched. This CDR3 region has 16 residues. The CDR3 sequence: CASSLTGTSRAHEQFF. In DNA, the CDR3 is TGTGCCAGCAGCCTTACCGGGACTAGTCGAGCCCATGAGCAGTTCTTC.

This sequence joins TRBV27 and TRBJ1-5; possible D gene TRBD1, 6 bases. The CDR3 is made up of 13 amino acids. Germline values: CDR1 MNHEY, CDR2 SMNVEV (reference sequence). Trimming stripped 5 bases from V and 4 bases from J, with 9 bases between. CDR3 DNA sequence: TGTGCCAGCAGTCTGGACAGAAATCAGCCCCAGCATTTT. This codes for CASSLDRNQPQHF.

The chain has TRBV27 and TRBJ1-6; TRBD1 matches at 11 bases. This CDR3 has 16 residues. Trimming cost V 3 bases and J 5 bases; bases outside gene matches: 3. Germline V gene data show CDR1 as MNHEY and CDR2 as SMNVEV (reference sequence). CDR3 region: CASSLGQGVNNSPLHF. The CDR3 DNA reads as TGTGCCAGCAGTTTGGGACAGGGGGTTAATAATTCACCCCTCCACTTT.

The CDR3: CASSLIVTGGHEQYF. CDR3 DNA: TGTGCCAGCAGCTTAATAGTGACAGGGGGCCACGAGCAGTACTTC. This sequence joins TRBV7-9 and TRBJ2-7; 10 bases are a match to TRBD1. CDR1 is SEHNR, CDR2 FQNEAQ, per germline (reference sequence). J was trimmed by 5 bases and V by 2 bases; bases with no gene match: 6. The CDR3 spans 15 residues.

CDR3 region: CASSLGGNYGYTF. The CDR3 nucleotides read TGCGCCAGCAGCTTGGGAGGGAACTATGGCTACACCTTC. This chain links TRBV5-1 with TRBJ1-2, with unresolved D. V was trimmed by 0 bases and J by 2 bases, leaving 5 bases between them. Germline V CDR1 and CDR2: SGHRS, YFSETQ. There are 13 residues in the CDR3.

The DNA of the CDR3 is TGTGCCAGCAGCCAAGGGGAAATTCGAGACAGAAGAGAAAAACTGTTTTTT. Encoded protein: CASSQGEIRDRREKLFF. The chain carries TRBV14 and TRBJ1-4, with a possible D match to TRBD1 (5 bases). Looked up from germline, CDR1 is SGHDN and CDR2 is FVKESK. Trimming cost V 1 base and J 8 bases, with 20 bases left between them. This CDR3 has 17 residues.

The chain has TRBV18 and TRBJ2-1; D gene unclear. CDR3 length equals 13 residues. V was pared by 3 bases and J by 5 bases, with 8 bases between. Germline V gene sequence: CDR1 KGHSH, CDR2 LQKENI. The CDR3 region is CASSPGRDNEQFF. As DNA, the CDR3 is TGTGCCAGCTCACCGGGTCGGGACAATGAGCAGTTCTTC.

The count of this clone is one. V usage is TRBV5-1 and J usage is TRBJ2-5; the match to TRBD1 covers 11 bases. CDR1 SGHRS and CDR2 YFSETQ come from the germline V gene. The CDR3 covers 15 residues. Trimming at V came to 0 bases and at J to 4 bases, leaving 2 bases not matched to a gene. CDR3 residues: CASSLAGQGAETQYF. The CDR3 DNA is TGCGCCAGCAGCTTGGCTGGACAGGGGGCAGAGACCCAGTACTTC.

This chain joins TRBV18 and TRBJ1-5, with unresolved D. Trimming cost V 1 base and J 4 bases, with 11 bases left between them. The germline gives CDR1 KGHSH, CDR2 LQKENI. This CDR3 has 15 residues. The CDR3 region has the DNA TGTGCCAGCTCACCACGGGCCCAGAGTAATCAGCCCCAGCATTTT. Protein product: CASSPRAQSNQPQHF.

The V call is TRBV5-6, the J call TRBJ2-3, with 10 positions matching TRBD2. This CDR3 contains 16 residues. The V segment lost 0 bases and the J segment 3 bases; nucleotides outside the gene matches: 4. CDR1 and CDR2 from the germline V gene are SGHDT and YYEEEE. CDR3 sequence reads: CASSLELAGDTDTQYF. CDR3 DNA sequence: TGTGCCAGCAGCTTGGAGCTAGCGGGGGATACAGATACGCAGTATTTT.

The J gene is TRBJ1-2, the V gene TRBV6-5, with 9 bases lining up with TRBD1. V lost 0 bases, J lost 5 bases, and 4 bases stayed unmatched. Per germline, CDR1 MNHEY and CDR2 SVGAGI. This CDR3 region has 15 residues. In DNA, the CDR3 is TGTGCCAGCAGTTACTCCGGGACAGGGAGGTATGGCTACACCTTC. Amino acids: CASSYSGTGRYGYTF.

The chain has TRBV19 and TRBJ1-4; D remains ambiguous. Germline V gene lookup returns CDR1 LNHDA and CDR2 SQIVND (reference sequence). CDR3 size: 13 residues. Trimming took 3 bases from V and 7 from J, leaving 9 bases between them. The CDR3 reads CASSIRRGEKLFF. CDR3 bases: TGTGCCAGTAGTATCCGCCGGGGTGAAAAACTGTTTTTT.

The chain uses TRBV18 and TRBJ1-3; 8 bases line up with TRBD1. Losses at the gene ends were 1 base for V and 4 bases for J; bases not matched to a gene: 6. Per germline, CDR1 KGHSH and CDR2 LQKENI. This CDR3 spans 16 amino acids. Written as DNA, the CDR3 is TGTGCCAGCTCACCACTTGACAGGGGCACAGGAAACACCATATATTTT. Translating gives CASSPLDRGTGNTIYF.

This clone was recorded only once. The rearrangement uses TRBV6-1 and TRBJ1-1, with 7 bases aligning to TRBD1. The length of the CDR3 is 14 residues. The trim removed 2 bases at V and 5 bases at J, leaving 5 bases unmatched. Germline-derived CDR1 and CDR2 are MNHNS and SASEGT. The CDR3 DNA sequence: TGTGCCAGCAGTGAAACAGGGGAGTTTACTGAAGCTTTCTTT. Translating it yields CASSETGEFTEAFF.

V usage is TRBV6-2 or TRBV6-3 and J usage is TRBJ2-1, with 7 bases fitting TRBD2. Unmatched junction bases numbered 6, after V lost 0 bases and J lost 7 bases. CDR3 length: 15 residues. Germline V gene sequence: CDR1 MNHEY, CDR2 SVGEGT. The CDR3 DNA reads TGTGCCAGCAGTTACTCGGAGACTAGCAGGAATGAGCAGTTCTTC. As protein: CASSYSETSRNEQFF.

The rearrangement links TRBV27 to TRBJ2-2; possibly TRBD2 for D (5 bases). The CDR3 is 14 residues long. Germline V gene sequence: CDR1 MNHEY, CDR2 SMNVEV (reference sequence). Trimming cost V 5 bases and J 3 bases, with 10 bases left between them. CDR3 sequence reads: CASSASRDTGELFF. The CDR3 DNA sequence: TGTGCCAGCAGTGCCTCGCGGGACACCGGGGAGCTGTTTTTT.

The chain combines TRBV7-2 with TRBJ2-7, with 7 bases that match TRBD2. The germline V gene encodes CDR1 SGHTA and CDR2 FQGNSA. This CDR3 comprises 14 residues. The V and J ends lost 1 base and 5 bases, in that order; junction bases with no gene match: 5. The CDR3: CASSLDGRFNEQYF. In DNA form, the CDR3 reads TGTGCCAGCAGCTTAGACGGGAGGTTCAACGAGCAGTACTTC.

The CDR3 loop reads CASSVVGSGHTGELFF. CDR3 DNA sequence: TGTGCCAGCAGCGTAGTGGGTAGCGGTCACACCGGGGAGCTGTTTTTT. This chain joins TRBV9 and TRBJ2-2; tentatively, D is TRBD2 (6 bases). Looked up from germline, CDR1 is SGDLS and CDR2 is YYNGEE. V was pared by 0 bases and J by 3 bases, with 12 bases between. The CDR3 has 16 amino acids.

V gene TRBV11-2 combines with J gene TRBJ2-5; 10 positions match TRBD2. The trim removed 5 bases at V and 4 bases at J, leaving 13 bases unmatched. CDR3 length: 17 amino acids. Germline V gene data show CDR1 as SGHAT and CDR2 as FQNNGV. This CDR3 reads CASSPWVAGGRGETQYF. The CDR3 DNA sequence: TGTGCCAGCAGCCCCTGGGTAGCGGGGGGCCGAGGAGAGACCCAGTACTTC. The full variable domain, completed using reference TRBV11-2 and TRBJ2-5, is EAGVAQSPRYKIIEKRQSVAFWCNPISGHATLYWYQQILGQGPKLLIQFQNNGVVDDSQLPKDRFSAERLKGVDSTLKIQPAKLEDSAVYLCASSPWVAGGRGETQYFGPGTRLLVL.

This rearrangement joins TRBV10-3 to TRBJ2-2; tentative D call: TRBD2 (6 bases). Germline V CDR1 and CDR2: ENHRY, SYGVKD. The V end was cut by 3 bases, the J end by 9 bases, with 8 bases between. CDR3 length equals 12 residues. Written as DNA, the CDR3 is TGTGCCATCAGTGATGGACTATGGGAGCTGTTTTTT. Residues: CAISDGLWELFF.

This chain connects TRBV7-2 to TRBJ1-3; 9 nucleotides align to TRBD1. Germline V gene sequence: CDR1 SGHTA, CDR2 FQGNSA. The V gene end was trimmed by 4 bases and the J gene end by 4 bases; junction bases not matched to a gene: 2. This CDR3 region has 14 residues. CDR3 sequence: CASSSGQGGNTIYF. The CDR3 region has the DNA TGTGCCAGCAGCTCGGGACAGGGAGGAAACACCATATATTTT.

The V and J genes are TRBV6-5 and TRBJ1-5; 8 positions match TRBD1. Losses at the gene ends were 8 bases for V and 0 bases for J; bases not matched to a gene: 6. The V gene's germline CDR1 is MNHEY and CDR2 SVGAGI. This CDR3 spans 15 amino acids. The CDR3: CASGTTGVSNQPQHF. The CDR3 DNA reads as TGTGCCAGCGGTACGACAGGGGTTAGCAATCAGCCCCAGCATTTT.

This clone was seen once. V and J are TRBV11-2 and TRBJ2-7; 9 bases align to TRBD2. The germline V gene has CDR1 SGHAT and CDR2 FQNNGV. After removal of 1 base from V and 6 bases from J, the junction contained 13 bases not matched to a gene. The CDR3 has 17 residues. This CDR3 reads CASSLVGVPSGTREQYF. The DNA of the CDR3 is TGTGCCAGCAGCTTAGTAGGGGTGCCTAGCGGGACGCGCGAGCAGTACTTC.

This sequence joins TRBV18 and TRBJ2-7, with D possibly matching TRBD2 (6 bases). The CDR3 spans 14 residues. CDR1 KGHSH and CDR2 LQKENI come from the germline V gene. The germline V and J ends were trimmed by 0 bases and 7 bases, with 13 bases remaining between them. CDR3 nucleotides: TGTGCCAGCTCACCACCACCCGTGGGGGGAGAGCAGTACTTC. Its protein product is CASSPPPVGGEQYF. The entire variable domain, with the rest obtained from reference TRBV18 and TRBJ2-7, is as follows: NAGVMQNPRHLVRRRGQEARLRCSPMKGHSHVYWYRQLPEEGLKFMVYLQKENIIDESGMPKERFSAEFPKEGPSILRIQQVVRGDSAAYFCASSPPPVGGEQYFGPGTRLTVT.

This chain connects TRBV6-5 to TRBJ1-4; weak D call: TRBD1 (5 bases). V gave up 0 bases and J gave up 4 bases, with 6 bases separating them. Germline loops: CDR1 MNHEY, CDR2 SVGAGI. CDR3 length: 14 amino acids. The DNA of the CDR3 is TGTGCCAGCAGTTACTCGACAGTTAATGAAAAACTGTTTTTT. Protein product: CASSYSTVNEKLFF.

The gene calls are TRBV11-2 and TRBJ2-7; the D is unclear. V lost 1 base to trimming and J lost 6 bases, with 4 bases between them. Germline V CDR1 and CDR2: SGHAT, FQNNGV. This CDR3 is built from 11 residues. CDR3 loop: CASSLAGEQYF. CDR3 in DNA: TGTGCCAGCAGCTTAGCGGGCGAGCAGTACTTC.